The 12 T cell receptor beta chains below all came from one sample that was sequenced in a study of Graves' ophthalmopathy and Graves' hyperthyroidism. The sequenced template was RNA, covering the TCR beta CDR3 region. The workflow started with a first-round RT-PCR run with HTBI primers and then moved on to a second-round multiplex PCR. MiXCR, run by TCRdb on the multiplex PCR reads, gives a single entry per CDR3 protein. The table has about 1.1 million distinct CDR3 sequences, about 35% seen once. The sequencing sample was made of peripheral blood or thyroid tissue (not recorded which). These TCRs come from an adult man with Graves' hyperthyroidism.

Turning to this clonotype: A single base separates this from a much larger clone, so it may be a read error. The J gene is TRBJ2-2, the V gene TRBV2; D ambiguous. This CDR3 comprises 14 residues. CDR1 SNHLY and CDR2 FYNNEI come from the germline V gene. The V end was cut by 0 bases, the J end by 0 bases, with 2 bases between. CDR3 sequence: CASSEAPNTGELFF. The DNA for the CDR3 is TGTGCCAGCAGTGAAGCGCCGAACACCGGGGAGCTGTTTTTT.

This clonotype was observed many times. The rearrangement joins TRBV10-3 to TRBJ2-7; perhaps D is TRBD1 or TRBD2 (6 bases each). Per germline, CDR1 ENHRY and CDR2 SYGVKD. The CDR3 length is 17 residues. Trimming removed 2 bases from V and 0 bases from J, with 17 bases in between. The chain's CDR3 is CAISESGGGPSSYEQYF. CDR3 coding DNA: TGTGCCATCAGTGAGAGCGGAGGGGGACCGAGCTCCTACGAGCAGTACTTC.

The chain employs TRBV28 and TRBJ1-1; tentatively, D is TRBD1 (5 bases). Trimming cost V 5 bases and J 2 bases, with 9 bases left between them. From germline, CDR1 is MDHEN and CDR2 SYDVKM. The CDR3 spans 13 residues. This chain's CDR3 is CASSTTDNTEAFF. The CDR3 nucleotides read TGTGCCAGCAGTACGACAGATAACACTGAAGCTTTCTTT. Full variable domain (remainder filled in from reference TRBV28 and TRBJ1-1): DVKVTQSSRYLVKRTGEKVFLECVQDMDHENMFWYRQDPGLGLRLIYFSYDVKMKEKGDIPEGYSVSREKKERFSLILESASTNQTSMYLCASSTTDNTEAFFGQGTRLTVV.

In this sample, this clonotype turned up a few times. The V gene is TRBV12-3 or TRBV12-4, the J gene TRBJ2-7; the D is unclear. The CDR3 length is 16 residues. The ends were cut back, 5 bases at V and 6 bases at J, with 23 bases in the middle. DNA of the CDR3: TGTGCCAGCAGTGAAGCGATGGGATTGGGAATCGGCGAGCAGTACTTC. It encodes CASSEAMGLGIGEQYF.

J is TRBJ2-5 and V is TRBV7-8; tentative D call: TRBD2 (6 bases). This CDR3 is built from 13 residues. V lost 7 bases, J lost 2 bases, and 11 bases lay in between. Per the germline V gene, CDR1 is SGHVS and CDR2 is FQNEAQ. The CDR3 here is CASTIAEQETQYF. Written as DNA, the CDR3 is TGTGCCAGCACCATAGCGGAGCAAGAGACCCAGTACTTC.

This clonotype was observed once. The chain employs TRBV2 and TRBJ2-1; D gene uncertain. Between the trimmed V and J ends, which lost 7 bases and 5 bases, there was a span of 6 bases. The CDR3 totals 11 residues. Germline-derived CDR1 and CDR2 are SNHLY and FYNNEI. The CDR3 loop reads CASTQHNEQFF. The DNA of the CDR3 is TGTGCCAGCACGCAGCACAATGAGCAGTTCTTC. Full variable domain (remainder filled in from reference TRBV2 and TRBJ2-1): EPEVTQTPSHQVTQMGQEVILRCVPISNHLYFYWYRQILGQKVEFLVSFYNNEISEKSEIFDDQFSVERPDGSNFTLKIRSTKLEDSAMYFCASTQHNEQFFGPGTRLTVL.

The chain joins TRBV2 to TRBJ1-1; 8 positions agree with TRBD1. The germline V gene has CDR1 SNHLY and CDR2 FYNNEI. The length of the CDR3 is 14 residues. The V gene end was trimmed by 8 bases and the J gene end by 1 base; junction bases not matched to a gene: 6. The CDR3 nucleotides are TGTGCCAGCCGGACAGGGTTGGAGAACACTGAAGCTTTCTTT. Translation gives CASRTGLENTEAFF. Full variable domain (missing parts from reference TRBV2 and TRBJ1-1): EPEVTQTPSHQVTQMGQEVILRCVPISNHLYFYWYRQILGQKVEFLVSFYNNEISEKSEIFDDQFSVERPDGSNFTLKIRSTKLEDSAMYFCASRTGLENTEAFFGQGTRLTVV.

The rearrangement uses TRBV19 and TRBJ1-1; 7 bases are a match to TRBD1. The J segment lost 5 bases and the V segment lost 5 bases, leaving 11 bases of the junction unmatched. The germline V gene has CDR1 LNHDA and CDR2 SQIVND (reference sequence). The CDR3 sequence is 15 residues long. The CDR3 loop is CASSPMTGSSTEAFF. CDR3 DNA: TGTGCCAGTAGTCCGATGACAGGGAGTTCTACTGAAGCTTTCTTT.

This clonotype has a handful of counts. The V and J genes are TRBV5-8 and TRBJ1-1; D perhaps matches TRBD1 (6 bases). Germline V lookup: CDR1 SGHTS, CDR2 YDEGEE. Trimming took off 0 bases at V and 4 bases at J, with 13 bases between the two ends. The CDR3 runs 15 residues. DNA of the CDR3: TGTGCCAGCAGCTTGGCTTTAAAGGGGGGCACTGAAGCTTTCTTT. It translates to CASSLALKGGTEAFF.

V and J are TRBV19 and TRBJ2-7; 8 nucleotides line up with TRBD2. The CDR3 runs to 17 residues. With 3 bases clipped from V and 0 bases from J, the junction kept 10 bases outside the gene matches. Germline CDR1 LNHDA, CDR2 SQIVND (reference sequence). CDR3 protein: CASSILSGTSGSYEQYF. The CDR3 nucleotides are TGTGCCAGTAGTATTCTTTCAGGGACTAGTGGCTCCTACGAGCAGTACTTC.

This clonotype was observed many times. Compared with germline, one end of the junction differs, possibly owing to a read error. V and J are TRBV12-3 or TRBV12-4 and TRBJ2-6, with D possibly being TRBD1 (6 bases). The CDR3 has 15 amino acids. The CDR3 loop reads CASSPGVSGANVLTF. The CDR3 DNA sequence: TGCGCCAGCAGCCCAGGGGTCTCTGGGGCCAACGTCCTGACTTTC.

The chain joins TRBV7-9 to TRBJ2-7; D gene ambiguous. The V and J ends lost 5 bases and 6 bases respectively, with 14 bases between them. The germline gives CDR1 SEHNR, CDR2 FQNEAQ (reference sequence). The length of the CDR3 is 13 residues. CDR3 nucleotide sequence: TGTGCCAGCAGCCCTCTTACATATTCCGAGCAGTACTTC. Its translation is CASSPLTYSEQYF.